This T cell receptor beta chain was obtained from a study of memory CD4+ T cells and cytomegalovirus serostatus. Study-wide background: Donors were healthy Belgian adults, under 10 CMV seropositive and fewer than 30 seronegative.

The CDR3 consists of 11 residues. V lost 5 bases and J 1 base, leaving 2 bases between the germline ends. Germline CDR1 is SGHVS and CDR2 is FQNEAQ. General study results and limits: About 40% of the roughly 160 known CMV-associated TCRbeta sequences appeared in CD4+ memory. Median bootstrapped AUC for CMV status was about 0.94 originally, less than 0.93 US-trained.

This clone showed up just once. Its antigen is not known. Single viable CD3+CD4+CD8-CD45RO+ cells were sorted as the memory CD4+ T cells. After thawing, CD4+ T cells were positively selected. Repertoires were generated with immunoSEQ multiplex PCR, while TCRdb's copy carries only in-frame clones and drops some. The table lists 45,000 to 65,000 clones, 70% to 85% of them singletons. Sequences were obtained from memory CD4+ T cells from blood. The V and J genes are TRBV7-8 and TRBJ2-5, with D unclear. The TCR was taken from an adult in good health and CMV-seronegative. The CDR3, as DNA: TGTGCCAGCAGCCCCCAAGAGACCCAGTACTTC. This codes for CASSPQETQYF.